Below are 29 T cell receptor beta chains sequenced from a single sample in a study of blood T cell repertoires in COVID-19. Sequencing was performed with immunoSEQ multiplex PCR; in TCRdb, only in-frame clones are kept and a portion is missing. The table has 55,000 to 80,000 clones, 80% to 90% seen once. What was sequenced was peripheral blood. These receptor sequences come from a man in his fifties or sixties with active COVID-19.

This sequence joins TRBV5-6 and TRBJ2-7, with D unclear. V gave up 2 bases and J gave up 3 bases, with 12 bases separating them. The CDR3 is 14 residues long. The germline CDR1 and CDR2 sequences are SGHDT and YYEEEE. The CDR3 region is CASSLNAFFYEQYF. The CDR3 nucleotides are TGTGCCAGCAGCTTAAACGCGTTCTTCTACGAGCAGTACTTC.

In regard to this clone: Other DNA sequences in this sample translate to the same CDR3. The genes are TRBV9 and TRBJ2-1, with a weak D call TRBD2 (6 bases). The V gene's germline CDR1 is SGDLS and CDR2 YYNGEE. V lost 3 bases, J lost 6 bases, and 7 bases lay in between. The CDR3 is 12 amino acids. The CDR3 protein is CASSALANEQFF. The CDR3 coding sequence is TGTGCCAGCAGCGCACTAGCCAATGAGCAGTTCTTC.

The chain carries TRBV7-2 and TRBJ1-6; D gene uncertain. The CDR3 runs to 13 residues. Trimming shortened V by 3 bases and J by 15 bases, and 15 bases separated the two germline ends. Per germline, CDR1 SGHTA and CDR2 FQGNSA. The CDR3 sequence is CASSLRASRDLHF. DNA for the CDR3: TGTGCCAGCAGCTTGAGGGCCTCCCGTGACCTCCACTTT.

Concerning this clone itself: The junction shows a germline mismatch at one end, possibly a read error. The rearrangement joins TRBV12-3 or TRBV12-4 to TRBJ1-2, with TRBD1 matching over 7 bases. The length of the CDR3 is 13 residues. CDR3 nucleotides: TGTGCCAGCAGCCCTAGCCGACAGGGCCTTGGCCAATTC. This translates into CASSPSRQGLGQF.

The chain has TRBV7-6 and TRBJ2-3, with 11 bases fitting TRBD1. The CDR3 totals 19 residues. With 1 base clipped from V and 2 bases from J, the junction kept 11 bases outside the gene matches. Germline V gives CDR1 SGHVS, CDR2 FNYEAQ. The CDR3 here is CASSLEFGTGGGPTDTQYF. In DNA form, the CDR3 reads TGTGCCAGCAGCTTAGAATTCGGGACAGGGGGGGGCCCCACAGATACGCAGTATTTT.

The genes are TRBV3-1 (or the pseudogene TRBV3-2) and TRBJ2-7, with 7 bases aligning to TRBD1. The CDR3 is made up of 15 amino acids. CDR1 and CDR2 (germline): LGHDT, YNNKEL (reference sequence). The ends lost 1 base at V and 2 bases at J; junction bases unmatched: 5. The CDR3: CASSQVGDRAYEQYF. In DNA form, the CDR3 reads TGTGCCAGCAGCCAAGTGGGCGACAGGGCCTACGAGCAGTACTTC.

The chain links TRBV20-1 to TRBJ2-7; TRBD1 agrees at 7 bases. The CDR3 consists of 16 residues. Germline values: CDR1 DFQATT, CDR2 SNEGSKA (reference sequence). Losses at the gene ends were 3 bases for V and 0 bases for J; bases not matched to a gene: 11. CDR3 coding DNA: TGCAGTGCTAGTTCTCGACAGGGTCGAAGCTCCTACGAGCAGTACTTC. Protein: CSASSRQGRSSYEQYF.

The chain has TRBV10-3 and TRBJ1-1; 7 positions match TRBD1. V shed 3 bases, J shed 8 bases, and the junction held 6 bases outside the gene matches. CDR1 is ENHRY and CDR2 is SYGVKD in the germline V gene. This CDR3 is built from 13 residues. In nucleotides, the CDR3 is TGTGCCATCAGTGACCGGGACAGCCTCGAAGCTTTCTTT. Amino acid sequence: CAISDRDSLEAFF.

In its sample, this clone was seen once. The rearrangement links TRBV5-4 to TRBJ1-2, with 7 bases that match TRBD1. V shed 2 bases, J shed 0 bases, and the junction held 4 bases outside the gene matches. CDR3 size: 15 residues. The germline CDR1 and CDR2 sequences are SGHNT and YYREEE (reference sequence). In DNA form, the CDR3 reads TGTGCCAGCAGCTTCCGGGACAGAACTAACTATGGCTACACCTTC. Protein: CASSFRDRTNYGYTF.

The rearrangement joins TRBV18 to TRBJ2-2; D is perhaps TRBD2 (5 bases). The CDR3 covers 15 residues. V dropped 4 bases and J dropped 0 bases, with 9 bases sitting between them. Germline V CDR1 and CDR2: KGHSH, LQKENI. CDR3 nucleotide sequence: TGTGCCAGCTCACTCCGGACTGCGAACACCGGGGAGCTGTTTTTT. Protein sequence: CASSLRTANTGELFF.

The V gene is TRBV11-2, the J gene TRBJ1-2; D gene uncertain. Germline assignment: CDR1 SGHAT and CDR2 FQNNGV. V shed 1 base and J shed 4 bases, with 10 bases lying between them. The length of the CDR3 is 14 residues. Written as DNA, the CDR3 is TGTGCCAGCAGCTTAGTGGCCAGTCCCTATGGCTACACCTTC. Amino acids: CASSLVASPYGYTF.

The V call is TRBV19, the J call TRBJ1-3; 10 nucleotides match TRBD1. Trimming removed 6 bases from V and 1 base from J; junction bases left unmatched: 6. The CDR3 totals 16 residues. Germline V gene sequence: CDR1 LNHDA, CDR2 SQIVND (reference sequence). CDR3 DNA: TGTGCCAGTAGACCGGGACAGGGGTATTCTGGAAACACCATATATTTT. It yields the protein CASRPGQGYSGNTIYF. The full variable domain, rest sourced from reference TRBV19 and TRBJ1-3, is DGGITQSPKYLFRKEGQNVTLSCEQNLNHDAMYWYRQDPGQGLRLIYYSQIVNDFQKGDIAEGYSVSREKKESFPLTVTSAQKNPTAFYLCASRPGQGYSGNTIYFGEGSWLTVV.

The chain couples TRBV10-2 to TRBJ1-2, with 7 bases aligning to TRBD1. V gave up 3 bases and J gave up 8 bases; unmatched junction bases: 3. Looked up from germline, CDR1 is WSHSY and CDR2 is SAAADI. The CDR3 contains 12 residues. CDR3 protein: CASSDRQGGYTF. DNA of the CDR3: TGCGCCAGCAGTGATCGACAGGGAGGCTACACCTTC.

The rearrangement joins TRBV6-5 to TRBJ2-5; D perhaps matches TRBD1 (6 bases). V lost 2 bases, J lost 2 bases, and 12 bases lay in between. This CDR3 region has 15 residues. Germline V gene sequence: CDR1 MNHEY, CDR2 SVGAGI. The CDR3 sequence is CASSYLGDKQETQYF. Written as DNA, the CDR3 is TGTGCCAGCAGTTACCTAGGGGACAAACAAGAGACCCAGTACTTC.

V gene TRBV5-1 combines with J gene TRBJ2-1; D might be TRBD1 (8 bases). Trimming took 3 bases from V and 4 from J, leaving 20 bases between them. The CDR3 covers 17 residues. The germline V gene has CDR1 SGHRS and CDR2 YFSETQ. The CDR3: CASSWGGRQGRYNEQFF. CDR3 nucleotides: TGCGCCAGCAGCTGGGGGGGCCGACAGGGGAGGTACAATGAGCAGTTCTTC.

This clone was seen a single time. The chain combines TRBV27 with TRBJ2-7; 7 nucleotides align to TRBD1. Germline lookup yields CDR1 MNHEY and CDR2 SMNVEV (reference sequence). This CDR3 comprises 18 residues. With 6 bases clipped from V and 0 bases from J, the junction kept 17 bases outside the gene matches. This CDR3 is CASRTPGQSSAHSYEQYF. For the CDR3, the DNA is TGTGCCAGCAGGACCCCGGGACAGTCTTCGGCCCACTCCTACGAGCAGTACTTC.

The genes are TRBV28 and TRBJ1-3; TRBD1 is a possible D gene (5 bases). Per the germline V gene, CDR1 is MDHEN and CDR2 is SYDVKM. The CDR3 has 18 residues. The V gene lost 4 bases and the J gene lost 4 bases, with 23 bases spanning the gap. CDR3 sequence (DNA): TGTGCCAGCAGTTCCACAAAAGGGGAGGGCGCGGGGGGAAACACCATATATTTT. Translation gives CASSSTKGEGAGGNTIYF.

The chain combines TRBV7-9 with TRBJ2-1, with D possibly matching TRBD2 (6 bases). V lost 1 base and J lost 7, with 14 bases in between. The CDR3 totals 15 residues. Germline V gene data show CDR1 as SEHNR and CDR2 as FQNEAQ (reference sequence). The CDR3 region is CASSLGGVSSNEQFF. The DNA of the CDR3 is TGTGCCAGCAGCTTAGGCGGGGTTTCGTCTAATGAGCAGTTCTTC.

In this sample, this clone turned up once. The chain employs TRBV11-2 and TRBJ2-7; D remains ambiguous. The CDR3 loop spans 14 amino acids. Trimming pared 1 base from V and 0 bases from J, leaving 7 bases between. Germline V CDR1 and CDR2: SGHAT, FQNNGV. The CDR3 spells CASSLGPLSYEQYF. The CDR3, as DNA: TGTGCCAGCAGCTTAGGGCCCCTCTCCTACGAGCAGTACTTC.

This clone was seen once. The chain couples TRBV19 to TRBJ1-5; 9 bases match TRBD1. Germline CDR1 LNHDA, CDR2 SQIVND (reference sequence). The CDR3 extends over 15 amino acids. The V gene end was trimmed by 6 bases and the J gene end by 7 bases; junction bases not matched to a gene: 10. This CDR3 is CASRQDRGIGQPQHF. CDR3 nucleotides: TGTGCCAGTAGACAGGACAGGGGAATAGGGCAGCCCCAGCATTTT.

This clone is judged medium-sized. The chain carries TRBV3-1 (or the pseudogene TRBV3-2) and TRBJ1-1; no definite D call. CDR3 length: 14 residues. The V and J ends lost 6 bases and 1 base respectively, with 12 bases between them. Germline V gene lookup returns CDR1 LGHDT and CDR2 YNNKEL (reference sequence). CDR3 residues: CASRPLDKNTEAFF. The CDR3 coding sequence is TGTGCCAGCAGACCCCTCGACAAGAACACTGAAGCTTTCTTT.

V usage is TRBV29-1 and J usage is TRBJ1-2; 8 bases are a match to TRBD1. This CDR3 has 15 amino acids. CDR1 and CDR2 from the germline V gene are SQVTM and ANQGSEA. CDR3 residues: CSISRSTGADYGYTF. In DNA, the CDR3 is TGCAGTATCTCTCGATCGACAGGGGCGGACTATGGCTACACCTTC.

The gene calls are TRBV5-1 and TRBJ2-2; a weak D match, TRBD2 (5 bases). Germline V gives CDR1 SGHRS, CDR2 YFSETQ. The CDR3 contains 16 residues. Trimming shortened V by 4 bases and J by 0 bases, and 13 bases separated the two germline ends. CDR3: CASSQGSYANTGELFF. CDR3 bases: TGCGCCAGCAGCCAAGGGAGCTACGCGAACACCGGGGAGCTGTTTTTT.

The J gene is TRBJ2-7, the V gene TRBV12-3 or TRBV12-4; 7 bases map to TRBD2. J was trimmed by 7 bases and V by 2 bases; bases with no gene match: 2. The CDR3 has 12 residues. As DNA, the CDR3 is TGTGCCAGCAGTTTATGGCGGGGGGAGCAGTACTTC. This translates into CASSLWRGEQYF.

The J gene is TRBJ1-5, the V gene TRBV9; no firm D call. V was clipped by 1 base and J by 0 bases, with 8 bases between them. The germline V gene encodes CDR1 SGDLS and CDR2 YYNGEE. There are 15 residues in the CDR3. CDR3 amino acids: CASSVTPYSNQPQHF. The CDR3 DNA follows: TGTGCCAGCAGCGTAACGCCCTATAGCAATCAGCCCCAGCATTTT.

J is TRBJ1-5 and V is TRBV2; 7 nucleotides agree with TRBD1. CDR1 SNHLY and CDR2 FYNNEI come from the germline V gene. The CDR3 sequence is 16 residues long. V lost 6 bases and J lost 3; bases outside the gene matches: 11. The CDR3 DNA is TGTGCCAGCAGCCCTGATCGACAGGGTTACAATCAGCCCCAGCATTTT. This translates into CASSPDRQGYNQPQHF.

The CDR3 protein is CASSPTGLENTF. The CDR3 bases are TGCGCCAGCAGCCCGACAGGGCTGGAGAATACCTTC. The chain uses TRBV5-1 and TRBJ1-2; 7 bases fit TRBD1. The CDR3 loop spans 12 amino acids. V lost 4 bases, J lost 14 bases, and 11 bases stayed unmatched. Germline V gene sequence: CDR1 SGHRS, CDR2 YFSETQ.

The rearrangement uses TRBV7-2 and TRBJ2-2; D remains unclear. Trimming removed 3 bases from V and 1 base from J, with 6 bases in between. This CDR3 is built from 14 residues. Per germline, CDR1 SGHTA and CDR2 FQGNSA. Written as DNA, the CDR3 is TGTGCCAGCAGCTTGGCAGGGAACACCGGGGAGCTGTTTTTT. Protein sequence: CASSLAGNTGELFF.

The CDR3 region has the DNA TGTGCCAGCGGAGGGACTAGCGGGAGAGGCGAGCAGTACTTC. Protein: CASGGTSGRGEQYF. This chain connects TRBV11-1 to TRBJ2-7; 14 bases align to TRBD2. J lost 6 bases, V lost 8 bases, and 6 bases had no gene match. This CDR3 region has 14 residues. The germline V gene has CDR1 SGHAT and CDR2 FQDESV (reference sequence).